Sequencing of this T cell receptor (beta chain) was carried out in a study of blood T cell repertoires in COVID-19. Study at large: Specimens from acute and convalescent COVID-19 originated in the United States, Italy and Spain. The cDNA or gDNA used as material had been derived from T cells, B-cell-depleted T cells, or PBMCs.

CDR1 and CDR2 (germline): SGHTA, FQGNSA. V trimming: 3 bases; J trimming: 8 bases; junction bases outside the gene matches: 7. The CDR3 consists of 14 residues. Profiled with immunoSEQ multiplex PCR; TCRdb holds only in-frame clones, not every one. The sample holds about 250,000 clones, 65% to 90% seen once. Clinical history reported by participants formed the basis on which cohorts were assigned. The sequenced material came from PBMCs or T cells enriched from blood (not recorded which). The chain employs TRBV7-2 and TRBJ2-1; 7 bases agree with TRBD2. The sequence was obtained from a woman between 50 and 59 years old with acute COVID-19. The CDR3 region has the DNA TGTGCCAGCAGCTTTTACAGCGGGGTGGATGAGCAGTTCTTC. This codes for CASSFYSGVDEQFF. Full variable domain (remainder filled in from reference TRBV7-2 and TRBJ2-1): GAGVSQSPSNKVTEKGKDVELRCDPISGHTALYWYRQSLGQGLEFLIYFQGNSAPDKSGLPSDRFSAERTGGSVSTLTIQRTQQEDSAVYLCASSFYSGVDEQFFGPGTRLTVL.